This paragraph covers one T cell receptor (beta chain) sequence. This sample is part of a study of T cell changes during pregnancy in multiple sclerosis. Germline lookup yields CDR1 SGHTA and CDR2 FQGNSA. The CDR3 totals 16 residues. Trimming cost V 5 bases and J 0 bases, with 14 bases left between them. TCRdb's table, derived via immunoSEQ multiplex PCR, lists solely in-frame clones and lacks some. The sample records roughly 120,000 clones, 92% being singletons. The chain has TRBV7-2 and TRBJ1-3; D is ambiguous. The TCR comes from a female donor with multiple sclerosis, enrolled in a pregnancy study. The material sequenced was peripheral blood, taken in the third trimester of pregnancy. CDR3: CASSARRRTSGNTIYF. The DNA for the CDR3 is TGTGCCAGCAGCGCCCGGAGGAGAACCTCTGGAAACACCATATATTTT.